The clone carrying this T cell receptor beta chain was observed at least ten times. What it recognizes is unknown. The CDR3 consists of 14 residues. With V trimmed by 5 bases and J by 2 bases, 5 bases remained unmatched. This sample is drawn from a study of T cells in Graves' hyperthyroidism and ophthalmopathy. The overall study: Peripheral blood was acquired at first diagnosis, ahead of any therapy whatsoever. Study-level points and caveats: Ophthalmopathy was distinguished from stable hyperthyroidism by 13 V-J signatures. Blood also carried most thyroid clonotypes expanded above 0.001.

RNA transcripts gave rise to amplified TCR beta CDR3 regions. Using the HTBI primer set, a first-round RT-PCR was run on the TCR CDR3. TCRdb independently ran MiXCR on the multiplex PCR reads; one entry per CDR3 protein. The repertoire includes 200,000 to 250,000 distinct CDR3 sequences, less than 20% of them detected once, and around 30% sits in the top ten. PBMCs were collected from a 10 ml volume of fresh peripheral blood. The sample was blood. This TCR was sampled from a young woman with Graves' ophthalmopathy. The rearrangement links TRBV12-3 or TRBV12-4 to TRBJ1-2; 7 nucleotides line up with TRBD1. The CDR3 region is CASSPDRSNYGYTF. DNA for the CDR3: TGTGCCAGCAGTCCGGACAGGAGCAACTATGGCTACACCTTC.